Reported below is one T cell receptor beta chain. The CDR3 length is 12 residues. The V and J ends lost 5 bases and 10 bases respectively, with 9 bases between them. Germline V gene lookup returns CDR1 MNHEY and CDR2 SVGEGT. The data belong to a study of blood T cell repertoires in COVID-19. On the study more broadly: Samples came from the United States, Italy and Spain, spanning acute and convalescent COVID-19. In each case, the material was cDNA or gDNA derived from T cells, B-cell-depleted T cells, or PBMCs.

Assay: immunoSEQ multiplex PCR; the TCRdb copy retains only in-frame clones and omits some. The sample lists over 60,000 clones, 80% to 90% occurring once. Sequencing was carried out using peripheral blood. V is TRBV6-2 or TRBV6-3 and J is TRBJ1-6, with a possible D match to TRBD1 (6 bases). The TCR sequence derives from a man older than 75 with acute or convalescent COVID-19. As DNA, the CDR3 is TGTGCCAGCAGTGCAGGGGACTCACCCCTCCACTTT. Protein: CASSAGDSPLHF.